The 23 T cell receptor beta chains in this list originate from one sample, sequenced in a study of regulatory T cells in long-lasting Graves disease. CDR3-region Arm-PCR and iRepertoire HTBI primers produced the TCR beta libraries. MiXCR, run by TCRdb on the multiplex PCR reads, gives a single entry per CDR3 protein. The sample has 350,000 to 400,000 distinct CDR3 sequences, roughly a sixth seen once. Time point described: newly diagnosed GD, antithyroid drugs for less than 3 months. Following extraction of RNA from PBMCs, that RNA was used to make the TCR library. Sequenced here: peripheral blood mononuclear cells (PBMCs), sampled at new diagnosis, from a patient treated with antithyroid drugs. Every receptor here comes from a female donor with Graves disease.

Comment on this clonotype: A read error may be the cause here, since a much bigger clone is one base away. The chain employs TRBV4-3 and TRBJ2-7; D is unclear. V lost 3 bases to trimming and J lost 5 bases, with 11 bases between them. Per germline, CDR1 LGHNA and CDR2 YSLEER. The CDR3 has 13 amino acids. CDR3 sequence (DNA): TGCGCCAGCAGCCAGTCCCTGATTCACGAGCAGTACTTC. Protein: CASSQSLIHEQYF.

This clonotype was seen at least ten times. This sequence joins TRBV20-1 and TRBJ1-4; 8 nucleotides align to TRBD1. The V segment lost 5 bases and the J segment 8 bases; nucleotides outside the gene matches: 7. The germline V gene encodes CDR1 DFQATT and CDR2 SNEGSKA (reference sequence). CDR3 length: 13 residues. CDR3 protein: CSAGQGGREKLFF. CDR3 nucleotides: TGCAGTGCTGGACAGGGAGGAAGGGAAAAACTGTTTTTT.

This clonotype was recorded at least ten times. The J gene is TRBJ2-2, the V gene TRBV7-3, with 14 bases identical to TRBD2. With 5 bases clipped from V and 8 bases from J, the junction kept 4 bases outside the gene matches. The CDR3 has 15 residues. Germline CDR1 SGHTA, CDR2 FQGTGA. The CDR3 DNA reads TGTGCCAGCAGCCCCGGGACTAGCGGGGGAGGGGAGCTGTTTTTT. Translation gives CASSPGTSGGGELFF.

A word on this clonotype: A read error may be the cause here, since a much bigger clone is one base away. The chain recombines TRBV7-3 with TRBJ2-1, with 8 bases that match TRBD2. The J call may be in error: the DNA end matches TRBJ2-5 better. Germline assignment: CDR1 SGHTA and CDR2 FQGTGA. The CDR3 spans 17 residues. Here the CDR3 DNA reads TGTGCCAGCAGCGCATGGCGGGGGGCGCCCCACCAAGAGACCCAGTACTTC. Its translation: CASSAWRGAPHQETQYF.

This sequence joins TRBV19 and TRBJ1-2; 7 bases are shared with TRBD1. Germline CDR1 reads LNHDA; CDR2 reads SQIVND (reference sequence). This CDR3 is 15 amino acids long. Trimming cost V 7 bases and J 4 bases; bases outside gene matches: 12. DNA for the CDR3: TGTGCCAGTAAGAACCAGACAGGGTCAGGCTATGGCTACACCTTC. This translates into CASKNQTGSGYGYTF.

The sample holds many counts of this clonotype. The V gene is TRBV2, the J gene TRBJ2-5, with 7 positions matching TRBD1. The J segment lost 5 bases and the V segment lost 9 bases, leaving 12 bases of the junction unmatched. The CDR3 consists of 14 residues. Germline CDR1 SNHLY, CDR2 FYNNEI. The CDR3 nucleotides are TGTGCCAGTACTACCGGGACAGCACACGAGACCCAGTACTTC. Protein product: CASTTGTAHETQYF.

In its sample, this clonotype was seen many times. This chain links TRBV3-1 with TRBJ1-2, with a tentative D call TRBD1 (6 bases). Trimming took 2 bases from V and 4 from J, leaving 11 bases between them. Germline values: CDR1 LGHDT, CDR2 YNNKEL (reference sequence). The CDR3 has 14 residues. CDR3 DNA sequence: TGTGCCAGCAGCCAATCGGGACACCTCTATGGCTACACCTTC. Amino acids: CASSQSGHLYGYTF.

DNA of the CDR3: TGCGCCAGCAGCCCAACCAGCGGGACAGTAACCTACGAGCAGTACTTC. This encodes CASSPTSGTVTYEQYF. The gene calls are TRBV4-1 and TRBJ2-7, with D perhaps given as TRBD1 or TRBD2 (7 bases each). The germline V gene encodes CDR1 MGHRA and CDR2 YSYEKL. CDR3 size: 16 residues. V shed 4 bases and J shed 2 bases, with 18 bases lying between them.

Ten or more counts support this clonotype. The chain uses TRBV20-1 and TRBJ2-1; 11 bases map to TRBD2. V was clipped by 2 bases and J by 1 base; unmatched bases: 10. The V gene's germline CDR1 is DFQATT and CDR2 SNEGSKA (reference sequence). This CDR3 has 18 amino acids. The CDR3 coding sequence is TGCAGTGCTAGACCCTGGGCTAGCGGGAGGAGGTCCTACAATGAGCAGTTCTTC. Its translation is CSARPWASGRRSYNEQFF.

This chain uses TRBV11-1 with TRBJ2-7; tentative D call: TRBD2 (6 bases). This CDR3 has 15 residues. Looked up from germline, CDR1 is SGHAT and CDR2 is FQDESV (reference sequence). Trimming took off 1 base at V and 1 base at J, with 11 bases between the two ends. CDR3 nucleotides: TGTGCCAGCAGCTTAGGGGGGACTGGGTCCTACGAGCAGTACTTC. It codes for CASSLGGTGSYEQYF.

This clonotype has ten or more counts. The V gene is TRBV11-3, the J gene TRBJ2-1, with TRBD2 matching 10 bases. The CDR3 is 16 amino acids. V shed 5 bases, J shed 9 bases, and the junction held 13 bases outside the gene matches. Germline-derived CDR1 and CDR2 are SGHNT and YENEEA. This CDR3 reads CASSQALAGGGGEQFF. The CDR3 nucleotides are TGTGCCAGCAGCCAGGCCTTAGCGGGAGGAGGAGGTGAGCAGTTCTTC. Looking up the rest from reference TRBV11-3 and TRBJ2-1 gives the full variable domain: EAGVVQSPRYKIIEKKQPVAFWCNPISGHNTLYWYLQNLGQGPELLIRYENEEAVDDSQLPKDRFSAERLKGVDSTLKIQPAELGDSAVYLCASSQALAGGGGEQFFGPGTRLTVL.

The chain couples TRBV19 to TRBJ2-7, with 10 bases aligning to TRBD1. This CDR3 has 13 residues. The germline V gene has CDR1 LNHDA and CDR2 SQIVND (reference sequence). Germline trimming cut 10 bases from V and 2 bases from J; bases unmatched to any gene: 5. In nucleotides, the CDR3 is TGTGCCACACGGGACAGGGGAACCTACGAGCAGTACTTC. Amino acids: CATRDRGTYEQYF.

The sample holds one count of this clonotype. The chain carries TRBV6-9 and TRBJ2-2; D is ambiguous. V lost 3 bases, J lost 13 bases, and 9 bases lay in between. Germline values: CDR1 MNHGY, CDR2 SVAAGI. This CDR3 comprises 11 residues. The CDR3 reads CASSYSLGLFF. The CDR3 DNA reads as TGTGCCAGCAGTTACTCTCTGGGGCTGTTTTTT.

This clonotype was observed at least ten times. The CDR3 reads CSVGRGINYEQYF. CDR3 sequence (DNA): TGCAGCGTTGGCAGGGGGATTAATTACGAGCAGTACTTC. The chain carries TRBV29-1 and TRBJ2-7; TRBD1 aligns across 7 bases. The germline V gene encodes CDR1 SQVTM and CDR2 ANQGSEA. CDR3 length: 13 amino acids. V gave up 4 bases and J gave up 4 bases; unmatched junction bases: 7.

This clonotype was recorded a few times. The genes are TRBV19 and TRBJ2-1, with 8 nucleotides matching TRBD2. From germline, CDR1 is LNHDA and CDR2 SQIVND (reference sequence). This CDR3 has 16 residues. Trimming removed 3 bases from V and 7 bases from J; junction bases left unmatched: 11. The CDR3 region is CASSISAGGPYNEQFF. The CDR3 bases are TGTGCCAGTAGTATCTCTGCGGGAGGACCTTATAATGAGCAGTTCTTC. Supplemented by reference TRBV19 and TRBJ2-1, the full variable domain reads DGGITQSPKYLFRKEGQNVTLSCEQNLNHDAMYWYRQDPGQGLRLIYYSQIVNDFQKGDIAEGYSVSREKKESFPLTVTSAQKNPTAFYLCASSISAGGPYNEQFFGPGTRLTVL.

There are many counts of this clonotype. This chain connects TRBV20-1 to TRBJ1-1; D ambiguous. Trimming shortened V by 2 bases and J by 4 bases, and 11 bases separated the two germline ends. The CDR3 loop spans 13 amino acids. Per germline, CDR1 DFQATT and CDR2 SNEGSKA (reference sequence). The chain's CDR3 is CSARMGSFTEAFF. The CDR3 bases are TGCAGTGCTAGAATGGGGAGCTTCACTGAAGCTTTCTTT.

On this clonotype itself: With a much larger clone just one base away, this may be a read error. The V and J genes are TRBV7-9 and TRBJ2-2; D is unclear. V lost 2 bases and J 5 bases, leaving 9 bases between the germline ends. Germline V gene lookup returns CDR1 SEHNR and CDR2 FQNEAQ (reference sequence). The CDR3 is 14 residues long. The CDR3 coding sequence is TGTGCCAGCAGCTTAACACTATCTACCGGGGAGCTGTTTTTT. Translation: CASSLTLSTGELFF.

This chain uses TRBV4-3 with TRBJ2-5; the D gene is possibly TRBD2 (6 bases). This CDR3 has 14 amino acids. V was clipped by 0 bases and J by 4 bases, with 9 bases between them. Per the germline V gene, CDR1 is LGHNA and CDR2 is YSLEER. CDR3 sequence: CASSQDPGAETQYF. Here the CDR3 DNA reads TGCGCCAGCAGCCAAGATCCGGGAGCAGAGACCCAGTACTTC.

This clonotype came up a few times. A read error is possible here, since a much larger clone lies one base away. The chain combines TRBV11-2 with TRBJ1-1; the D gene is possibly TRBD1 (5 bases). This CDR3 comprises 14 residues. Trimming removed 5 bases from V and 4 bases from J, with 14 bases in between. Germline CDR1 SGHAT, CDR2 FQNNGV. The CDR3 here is CASSRGVPSTEAFF. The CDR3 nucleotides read TGTGCCAGCAGCCGGGGGGTCCCGAGCACTGAAGCTTTCTTT.

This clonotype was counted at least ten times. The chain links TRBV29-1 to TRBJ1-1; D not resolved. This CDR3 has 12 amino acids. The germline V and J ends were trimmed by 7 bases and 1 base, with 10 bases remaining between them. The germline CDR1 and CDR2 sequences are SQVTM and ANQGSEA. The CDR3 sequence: CSAGQANTEAFF. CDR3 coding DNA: TGCAGCGCTGGGCAAGCGAACACTGAAGCTTTCTTT. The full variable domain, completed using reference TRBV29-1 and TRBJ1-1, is SAVISQKPSRDICQRGTSLTIQCQVDSQVTMMFWYRQQPGQSLTLIATANQGSEATYESGFVIDKFPISRPNLTFSTLTVSNMSPEDSSIYLCSAGQANTEAFFGQGTRLTVV.

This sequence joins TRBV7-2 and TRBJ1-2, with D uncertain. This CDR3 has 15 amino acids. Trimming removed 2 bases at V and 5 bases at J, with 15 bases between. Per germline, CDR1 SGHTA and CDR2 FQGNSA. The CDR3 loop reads CASSLNVGEEYGYTF. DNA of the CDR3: TGTGCCAGCAGCTTAAACGTGGGAGAGGAGTATGGCTACACCTTC.

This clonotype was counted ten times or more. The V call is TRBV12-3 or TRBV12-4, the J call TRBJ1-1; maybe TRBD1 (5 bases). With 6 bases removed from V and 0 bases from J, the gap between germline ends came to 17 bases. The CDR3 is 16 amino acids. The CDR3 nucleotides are TGTGCCAGCAGCCGGGCCGGGGCCAGCATGAACACTGAAGCTTTCTTT. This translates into CASSRAGASMNTEAFF.

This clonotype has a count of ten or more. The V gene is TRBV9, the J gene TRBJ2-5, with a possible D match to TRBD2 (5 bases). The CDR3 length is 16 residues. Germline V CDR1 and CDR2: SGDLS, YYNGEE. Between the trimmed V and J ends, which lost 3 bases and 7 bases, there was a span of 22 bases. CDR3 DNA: TGTGCCAGCAGCGGACGTCTGGCAGGACTCGAAGGGACCCAGTACTTC. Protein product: CASSGRLAGLEGTQYF.